This T cell receptor beta chain appears in the sequencing data of a study of T cell clonotyping in hematopoietic cell transplantation. Produced via immunoSEQ multiplex PCR; TCRdb's table is partial and in-frame only. The table includes 30,000 or so clones, roughly nine tenths detected once. V lost 1 base and J lost 6, with 13 bases in between. The CDR3 is made up of 15 amino acids. Germline-derived CDR1 and CDR2 are LGHNA and YNFKEQ. Concerning this clone: The antigen remains undetermined.

Overall study findings and caveats: Higher Inverse Simpson Index values in graft donor and pretransplant recipient predicted broader posttransplant TCR diversity.

The source was PBMCs, collected 100 days after allogeneic stem cell transplant. This rearrangement joins TRBV4-2 to TRBJ1-5; no reliable D call. This receptor was obtained from a female patient aged 50 to 65 who had an allogeneic stem cell transplant from a related donor, so the T cells may come from the graft donor. Some clones in this sample may be carry-over from other donors' samples. The CDR3 nucleotides are TGTGCCAGCAGCCAAGCTGGGATTCCTAGTCAGCCCCAGCATTTT. Its protein is CASSQAGIPSQPQHF.